Listed here are 16 T cell receptor beta chains from one sample, sequenced in a study of cytomegalovirus exposure and HLA in healthy donors. PCR was performed using 60 Vbeta and 13 Jbeta primers. The protocol was immunoSEQ multiplex PCR, while the TCRdb copy is restricted to in-frame clones and leaves out a portion. The sample holds around 120,000 clones, roughly two thirds seen once. Material: PBMCs. The origin of the receptors is a man between 25 and 39 years old in good health and CMV-seropositive.

The V gene is TRBV7-2, the J gene TRBJ2-1, with a tentative D call TRBD1 (5 bases). Germline-derived CDR1 and CDR2 are SGHTA and FQGNSA. The CDR3 spans 13 residues. V lost 5 bases and J lost 3, with 8 bases in between. The chain's CDR3 is CASSAGNYNEQFF. The CDR3 DNA sequence: TGTGCCAGCAGCGCAGGGAACTACAATGAGCAGTTCTTC.

The J gene is TRBJ2-7, the V gene TRBV6-5, with a tentative D call TRBD2 (5 bases). The CDR3 contains 14 residues. V was cut by 5 bases and J by 3 bases, with 14 bases left in between. Germline loops: CDR1 MNHEY, CDR2 SVGAGI. DNA of the CDR3: TGTGCCAGCAGTCGTGTTGGGAGCGGCTACGAGCAGTACTTC. Translating gives CASSRVGSGYEQYF.

This chain links TRBV4-2 with TRBJ1-5; 12 nucleotides line up with TRBD1. The CDR3 length is 15 residues. The J segment lost 9 bases and the V segment lost 4 bases, leaving 7 bases of the junction unmatched. Germline CDR1 is LGHNA and CDR2 is YNFKEQ. In DNA form, the CDR3 reads TGTGCCAGCAGCCCAAGGGGACAGGGGGCAGGGCCCCAGCATTTT. This gives the protein CASSPRGQGAGPQHF.

J is TRBJ1-5 and V is TRBV28, with a tentative D call TRBD1 (6 bases). The CDR3 covers 15 residues. Per the germline V gene, CDR1 is MDHEN and CDR2 is SYDVKM. V lost 7 bases to trimming and J lost 2 bases, with 15 bases between them. CDR3 in amino acids: CASTQQGQGNQPQHF. CDR3 nucleotides: TGTGCCAGCACCCAACAGGGTCAAGGCAATCAGCCCCAGCATTTT.

The CDR3: CASSHPGQGTYEQYF. The CDR3 nucleotides read TGCGCCAGCAGCCACCCGGGACAGGGGACCTACGAGCAGTACTTC. This chain joins TRBV4-1 and TRBJ2-7; TRBD1 agrees at 10 bases. V gave up 3 bases and J gave up 2 bases; unmatched junction bases: 4. The CDR3 loop spans 15 amino acids. Germline V CDR1 and CDR2: MGHRA, YSYEKL.

This clone was picked up a small number of times. The genes are TRBV6-5 and TRBJ1-6; no clear D. CDR3 length: 12 residues. Per the germline V gene, CDR1 is MNHEY and CDR2 is SVGAGI. V lost 2 bases to trimming and J lost 8 bases, with 4 bases between them. The CDR3 loop reads CASSYAHSPLHF. CDR3 DNA: TGTGCCAGCAGTTACGCGCATTCACCCCTCCACTTT.

V usage is TRBV7-3 and J usage is TRBJ2-1, with a weak D call TRBD1 (6 bases). The CDR3 spans 15 residues. V gave up 6 bases and J gave up 4 bases, with 16 bases separating them. Germline CDR1 is SGHTA and CDR2 is FQGTGA. DNA for the CDR3: TGTGCCAGCAGTTACGGACAGAGTGGATACAATGAGCAGTTCTTC. This sequence encodes CASSYGQSGYNEQFF.

The V call is TRBV6-1, the J call TRBJ2-3; 9 nucleotides agree with TRBD2. This CDR3 has 17 amino acids. Germline trimming cut 0 bases from V and 6 bases from J; bases unmatched to any gene: 10. Per germline, CDR1 MNHNS and CDR2 SASEGT. CDR3 nucleotide sequence: TGTGCCAGCAGTGAAGCGGGGGCTAGCGGGGTCAGGGATACGCAGTATTTT. Translation gives CASSEAGASGVRDTQYF.

V and J are TRBV11-2 and TRBJ2-3; D is perhaps TRBD2 (6 bases). The CDR3 has 17 residues. Looked up from germline, CDR1 is SGHAT and CDR2 is FQNNGV. V shed 5 bases and J shed 4 bases, with 22 bases lying between them. In DNA form, the CDR3 reads TGTGCCAGCAGCCCCCCCAAGGGCCGAAGGGAGGCAGATACGCAGTATTTT. Protein product: CASSPPKGRREADTQYF.

The rearrangement joins TRBV5-8 to TRBJ2-3; 8 positions agree with TRBD1. CDR1 and CDR2 from the germline V gene are SGHTS and YDEGEE. The CDR3 runs to 16 residues. V was clipped by 6 bases and J by 2 bases; unmatched bases: 11. CDR3 residues: CASIPMTGDSTDTQYF. The CDR3 region has the DNA TGTGCCAGCATCCCGATGACAGGGGACTCCACAGATACGCAGTATTTT.

This clone was picked up one time. The chain employs TRBV10-2 and TRBJ2-7; TRBD2 is a possible D gene (5 bases). Per germline, CDR1 WSHSY and CDR2 SAAADI. The CDR3 has 13 residues. Trimming shortened V by 3 bases and J by 1 base, and 7 bases separated the two germline ends. The CDR3 loop is CASSDRDSYEQYF. The CDR3 DNA is TGCGCCAGCAGTGATCGGGATTCCTACGAGCAGTACTTC.

The V and J genes are TRBV5-6 and TRBJ2-1; 8 bases are shared with TRBD2. This CDR3 contains 14 residues. Germline CDR1 and CDR2: SGHDT and YYEEEE. V dropped 4 bases and J dropped 9; count of bases not matched to a gene: 9. The chain's CDR3 is CASSPGLARTEQFF. As DNA, the CDR3 is TGTGCCAGCAGCCCCGGACTAGCTCGGACTGAGCAGTTCTTC.

The V call is TRBV28, the J call TRBJ1-1; no firm D call. The CDR3 spans 14 residues. V was cut by 2 bases and J by 4 bases, with 11 bases left in between. Germline assignment: CDR1 MDHEN and CDR2 SYDVKM. The CDR3 DNA follows: TGTGCCAGCAGTTTAGGCGGAATGGTCACTGAAGCTTTCTTT. Protein: CASSLGGMVTEAFF. Complete variable domain (other parts from reference TRBV28 and TRBJ1-1): DVKVTQSSRYLVKRTGEKVFLECVQDMDHENMFWYRQDPGLGLRLIYFSYDVKMKEKGDIPEGYSVSREKKERFSLILESASTNQTSMYLCASSLGGMVTEAFFGQGTRLTVV.

This chain links TRBV4-1 with TRBJ2-7; 10 positions agree with TRBD2. Germline values: CDR1 MGHRA, CDR2 YSYEKL. The CDR3 loop spans 15 amino acids. Trimming took 4 bases from V and 3 from J; bases not matched to a gene: 6. The CDR3 loop reads CASSRLAGDLYEQYF. The CDR3 DNA reads as TGCGCCAGCAGCCGCCTAGCGGGAGACCTCTACGAGCAGTACTTC.

The V call is TRBV27, the J call TRBJ1-1; no definite D call. This CDR3 is built from 14 residues. Germline V CDR1 and CDR2: MNHEY, SMNVEV (reference sequence). Trimming left V 5 bases short and J 4 bases short, with 14 bases between. The CDR3: CASSPVRAGTEAFF. CDR3 coding DNA: TGTGCCAGCAGTCCGGTGAGGGCGGGCACTGAAGCTTTCTTT.

This sequence joins TRBV28 and TRBJ2-6, with D possibly TRBD1 on 5 matching bases. Germline V gene lookup returns CDR1 MDHEN and CDR2 SYDVKM. V gave up 6 bases and J gave up 1 base, with 10 bases separating them. The CDR3 contains 15 residues. DNA of the CDR3: TGTGCCAGCAGCCCTCCAGGGTCTGGGGCCAACGTCCTGACTTTC. Protein sequence: CASSPPGSGANVLTF.